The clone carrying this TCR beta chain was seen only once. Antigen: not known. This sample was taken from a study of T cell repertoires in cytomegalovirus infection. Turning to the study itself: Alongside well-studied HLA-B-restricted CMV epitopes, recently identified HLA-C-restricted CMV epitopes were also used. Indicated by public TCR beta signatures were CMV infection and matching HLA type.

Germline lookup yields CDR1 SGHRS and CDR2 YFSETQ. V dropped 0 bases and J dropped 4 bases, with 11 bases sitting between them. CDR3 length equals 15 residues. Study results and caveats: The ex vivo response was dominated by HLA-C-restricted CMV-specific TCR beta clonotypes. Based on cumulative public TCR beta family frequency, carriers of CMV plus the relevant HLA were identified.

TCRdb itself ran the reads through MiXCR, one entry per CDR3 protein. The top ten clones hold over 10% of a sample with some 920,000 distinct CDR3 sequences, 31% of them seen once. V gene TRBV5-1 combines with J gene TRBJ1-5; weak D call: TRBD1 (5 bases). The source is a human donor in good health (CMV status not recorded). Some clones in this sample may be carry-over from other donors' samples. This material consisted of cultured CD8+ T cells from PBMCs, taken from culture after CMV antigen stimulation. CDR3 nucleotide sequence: TGCGCCAGCAGCTTGGCAGGGACGCATAATCAGCCCCAGCATTTT. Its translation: CASSLAGTHNQPQHF.